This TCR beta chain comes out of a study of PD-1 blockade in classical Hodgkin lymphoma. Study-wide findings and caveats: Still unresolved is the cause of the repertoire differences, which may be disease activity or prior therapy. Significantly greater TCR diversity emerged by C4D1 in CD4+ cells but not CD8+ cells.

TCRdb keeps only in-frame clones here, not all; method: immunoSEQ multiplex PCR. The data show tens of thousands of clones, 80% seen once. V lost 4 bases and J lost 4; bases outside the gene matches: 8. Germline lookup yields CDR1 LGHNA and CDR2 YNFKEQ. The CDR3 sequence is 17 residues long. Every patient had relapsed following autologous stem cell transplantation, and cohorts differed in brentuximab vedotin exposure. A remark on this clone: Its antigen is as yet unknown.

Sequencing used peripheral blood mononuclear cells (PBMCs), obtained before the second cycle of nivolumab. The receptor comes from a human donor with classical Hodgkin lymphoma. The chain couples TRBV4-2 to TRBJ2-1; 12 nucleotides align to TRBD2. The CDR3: CASSLSPLAGGYNEQFF. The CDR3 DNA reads TGTGCCAGCAGCCTCAGTCCCCTAGCGGGAGGGTACAATGAGCAGTTCTTC.